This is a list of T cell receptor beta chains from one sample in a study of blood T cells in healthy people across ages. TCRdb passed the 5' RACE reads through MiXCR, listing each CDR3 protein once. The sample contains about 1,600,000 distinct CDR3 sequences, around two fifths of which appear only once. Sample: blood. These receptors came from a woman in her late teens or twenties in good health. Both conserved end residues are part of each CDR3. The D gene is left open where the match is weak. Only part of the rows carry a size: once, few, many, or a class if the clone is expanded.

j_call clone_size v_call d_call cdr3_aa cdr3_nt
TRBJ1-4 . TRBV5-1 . CASSLGGTGDEKLFF TGCGCCAGCAGCTTGGGGGGAACCGGTGATGAAAAACTGTTTTTT
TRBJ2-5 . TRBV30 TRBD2 CAKAGLAGETQYF TGTGCGAAAGCAGGGCTAGCGGGAGAGACCCAGTACTTC
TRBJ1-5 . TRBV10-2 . CASSKTGPNSNQPQHF TGCGCCAGCAGCAAGACCGGGCCGAATAGCAATCAGCCCCAGCATTTT
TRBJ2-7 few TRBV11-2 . CASSSDQGTEQYF TGTGCCAGCAGCTCCGATCAGGGAACCGAGCAGTACTTC
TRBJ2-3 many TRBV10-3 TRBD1 CAISAQGDSTDTQYF TGTGCCATCAGCGCCCAGGGGGATAGCACAGATACGCAGTATTTT
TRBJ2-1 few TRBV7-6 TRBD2 CASSSRGTSGEGSSYNEQFF TGTGCCAGCAGCTCCCGAGGGACTAGCGGGGAGGGGAGCTCCTACAATGAGCAGTTCTTC
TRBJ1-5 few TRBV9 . CASSVDGRGDQPQHF TGTGCCAGCAGCGTAGATGGCCGCGGGGATCAGCCCCAGCATTTT
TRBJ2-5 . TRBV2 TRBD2 CASSRTRSLDERYF TGTGCCAGCAGCCGGACTAGAAGTCTGGATGAGCGGTACTTC
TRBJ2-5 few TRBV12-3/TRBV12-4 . CASSPQGTQETQYF TGTGCCAGCAGCCCTCAGGGGACCCAAGAGACCCAGTACTTC
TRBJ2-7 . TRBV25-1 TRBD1 CASRDYGTGATYEQYF TGTGCCAGCAGAGACTATGGGACAGGGGCCACCTACGAGCAGTACTTC
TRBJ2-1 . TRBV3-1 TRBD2 CASSPGLAGVAYNEQFF TGTGCCAGCTCTCCTGGACTAGCGGGAGTGGCATACAATGAGCAGTTCTTC
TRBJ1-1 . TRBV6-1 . CASSEAREYTEAFF TGTGCCAGCAGTGAAGCGCGGGAATACACTGAAGCTTTCTTT
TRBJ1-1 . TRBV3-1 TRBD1 CASSQTGGGNTEAFF TGTGCCAGCAGCCAAACAGGGGGCGGGAACACTGAAGCTTTCTTT
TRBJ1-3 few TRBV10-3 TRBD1 CAISESSTGASSGNTIYF TGTGCCATCAGTGAGTCGAGTACAGGGGCGAGCTCTGGAAACACCATATATTTT
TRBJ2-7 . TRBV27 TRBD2 CASGVAGGPTEQYF TGTGCCAGCGGGGTAGCGGGGGGGCCGACCGAGCAGTACTTC
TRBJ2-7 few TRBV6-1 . CASRATTGYEQYF TGTGCCAGCAGGGCGACTACCGGCTACGAGCAGTACTTC